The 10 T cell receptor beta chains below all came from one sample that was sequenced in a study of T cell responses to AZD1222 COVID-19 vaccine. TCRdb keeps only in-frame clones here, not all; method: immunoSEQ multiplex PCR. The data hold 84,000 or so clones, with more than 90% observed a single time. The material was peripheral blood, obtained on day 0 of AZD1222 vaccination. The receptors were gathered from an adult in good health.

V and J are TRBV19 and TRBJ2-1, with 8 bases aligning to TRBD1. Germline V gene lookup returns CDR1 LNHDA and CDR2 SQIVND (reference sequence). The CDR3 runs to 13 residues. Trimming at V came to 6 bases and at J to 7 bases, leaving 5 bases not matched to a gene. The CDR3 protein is CASRRTGMNEQFF. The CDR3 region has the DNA TGTGCCAGTAGAAGGACAGGGATGAATGAGCAGTTCTTC.

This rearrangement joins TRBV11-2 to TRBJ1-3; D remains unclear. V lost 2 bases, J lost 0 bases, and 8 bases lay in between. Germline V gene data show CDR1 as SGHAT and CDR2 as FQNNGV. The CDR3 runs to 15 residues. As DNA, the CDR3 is TGTGCCAGCAGCTTATGGGAGTCCTCTGGAAACACCATATATTTT. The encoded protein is CASSLWESSGNTIYF. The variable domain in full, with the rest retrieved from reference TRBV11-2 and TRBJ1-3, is EAGVAQSPRYKIIEKRQSVAFWCNPISGHATLYWYQQILGQGPKLLIQFQNNGVVDDSQLPKDRFSAERLKGVDSTLKIQPAKLEDSAVYLCASSLWESSGNTIYFGEGSWLTVV.

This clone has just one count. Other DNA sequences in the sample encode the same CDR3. The CDR3 region has the DNA TGTGCCAGCTCCCCTGGACAGGTGAACACTGAAGCTTTCTTT. It codes for CASSPGQVNTEAFF. The rearrangement links TRBV18 to TRBJ1-1, with 7 bases fitting TRBD1. CDR3 length: 14 residues. J gave up 0 bases and V 6 bases, and 4 bases lay outside the gene matches. Germline V CDR1 and CDR2: KGHSH, LQKENI.

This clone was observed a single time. This CDR3 reads CASSLRGDSDSPLHF. The CDR3 DNA sequence: TGTGCCAGCAGCCTCCGGGGGGACTCAGATTCACCCCTCCACTTT. The V call is TRBV13, the J call TRBJ1-6; maybe TRBD1 (5 bases). The CDR3 extends over 15 amino acids. Trimming took 5 bases from V and 8 from J, leaving 16 bases between them. The germline V gene has CDR1 PRHDT and CDR2 FYEKMQ (reference sequence).

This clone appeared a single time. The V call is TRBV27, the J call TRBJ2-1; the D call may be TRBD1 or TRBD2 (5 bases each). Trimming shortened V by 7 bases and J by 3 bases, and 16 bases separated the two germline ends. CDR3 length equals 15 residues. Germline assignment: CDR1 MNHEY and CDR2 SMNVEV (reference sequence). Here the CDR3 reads CASTSGAGSYNEQFF. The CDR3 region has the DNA TGTGCCAGCACAAGTGGGGCAGGGAGCTACAATGAGCAGTTCTTC.

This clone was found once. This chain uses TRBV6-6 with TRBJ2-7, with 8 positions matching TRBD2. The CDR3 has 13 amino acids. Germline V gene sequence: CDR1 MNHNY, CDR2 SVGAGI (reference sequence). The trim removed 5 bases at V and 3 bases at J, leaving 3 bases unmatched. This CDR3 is CASSPGGDYEQYF. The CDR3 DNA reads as TGTGCCAGCAGTCCCGGGGGGGACTACGAGCAGTACTTC.

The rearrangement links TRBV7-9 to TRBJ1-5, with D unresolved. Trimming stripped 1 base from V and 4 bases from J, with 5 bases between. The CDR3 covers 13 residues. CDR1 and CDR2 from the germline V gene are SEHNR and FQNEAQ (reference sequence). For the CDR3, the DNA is TGTGCCAGCAGCTTAGGCGAGAATCAGCCCCAGCATTTT. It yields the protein CASSLGENQPQHF.

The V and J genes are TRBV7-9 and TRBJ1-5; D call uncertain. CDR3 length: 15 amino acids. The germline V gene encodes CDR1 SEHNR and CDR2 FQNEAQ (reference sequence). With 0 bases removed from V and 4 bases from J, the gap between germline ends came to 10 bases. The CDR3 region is CASSLAAGGNQPQHF. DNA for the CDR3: TGTGCCAGCAGCTTAGCGGCCGGTGGGAATCAGCCCCAGCATTTT.

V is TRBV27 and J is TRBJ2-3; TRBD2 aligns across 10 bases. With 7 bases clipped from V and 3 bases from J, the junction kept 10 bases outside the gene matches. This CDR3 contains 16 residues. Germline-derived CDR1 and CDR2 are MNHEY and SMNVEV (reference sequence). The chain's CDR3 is CASTTRPSGRTDTQYF. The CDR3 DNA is TGTGCCAGCACTACCAGGCCTAGCGGGAGAACAGATACGCAGTATTTT.

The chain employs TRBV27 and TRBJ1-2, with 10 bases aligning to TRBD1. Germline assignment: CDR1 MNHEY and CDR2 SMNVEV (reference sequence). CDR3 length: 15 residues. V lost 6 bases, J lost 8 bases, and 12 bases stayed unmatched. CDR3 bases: TGTGCCAGCAGCCCCCCCGGACAGGGGGAACTAGGCTACACCTTC. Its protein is CASSPPGQGELGYTF.